Below are 18 T cell receptor beta chains sequenced from a single sample in a study of blood T cells in healthy people across ages. Primers used in a second PCR of about 7 to 12 cycles were a sample-barcoded 5' primer and a J-beta primer mix. TCRdb ran MiXCR on the 5' RACE reads and lists one entry per CDR3 protein. The repertoire holds approximately 960,000 distinct CDR3 sequences, under 35% seen once, with roughly a tenth in the top ten. The same sample was also used in a study of T cells of mothers and their children.

Sequenced sample: blood. The receptors derive from a woman aged 40 to 50 in good health.

This rearrangement joins TRBV9 to TRBJ2-7; possible D gene TRBD2, 5 bases. CDR1 and CDR2 (germline): SGDLS, YYNGEE. Trimming removed 0 bases at V and 6 bases at J, with 10 bases between. The CDR3 is 13 residues long. CDR3 in amino acids: CASSVAERGEQYF. CDR3 nucleotides: TGTGCCAGCAGCGTAGCGGAACGGGGCGAGCAGTACTTC. The whole variable domain, filled in from reference TRBV9 and TRBJ2-7, reads DSGVTQTPKHLITATGQRVTLRCSPRSGDLSVYWYQQSLDQGLQFLIQYYNGEERAKGNILERFSAQQFPDLHSELNLSSLELGDSALYFCASSVAERGEQYFGPGTRLTVT.

This clonotype was detected only once. V and J are TRBV10-3 and TRBJ1-1, with D maybe TRBD1 (5 bases). CDR1 ENHRY and CDR2 SYGVKD come from the germline V gene. The CDR3 totals 12 residues. The V and J ends lost 6 bases and 5 bases respectively, with 10 bases between them. CDR3 loop: CAIREGRTEAFF. The CDR3 nucleotides are TGTGCCATCAGGGAGGGGAGAACTGAAGCTTTCTTT.

This chain connects TRBV5-1 to TRBJ1-6; the D is unclear. The CDR3 runs 15 residues. Trimming took 0 bases from V and 8 from J, leaving 12 bases between them. Germline V CDR1 and CDR2: SGHRS, YFSETQ. CDR3 bases: TGCGCCAGCAGCTTGGAGCCGGGGTTTGATTCACCCCTCCACTTT. Amino acids: CASSLEPGFDSPLHF.

This clonotype was seen repeatedly, ten times or more. This chain uses TRBV12-3 or TRBV12-4 with TRBJ1-6; 10 nucleotides line up with TRBD1. The CDR3 runs 16 residues. Germline trimming cut 5 bases from V and 10 bases from J; bases unmatched to any gene: 11. The CDR3 spells CASSPYRDRGKSPLHF. DNA for the CDR3: TGTGCCAGCAGTCCGTACCGGGACAGGGGAAAATCACCCCTCCACTTT.

This clonotype was seen many times. The rearrangement uses TRBV20-1 and TRBJ2-1; 7 bases are a match to TRBD2. The J segment lost 4 bases and the V segment lost 0 bases, leaving 6 bases of the junction unmatched. The CDR3 loop spans 15 amino acids. Germline V gene data show CDR1 as DFQATT and CDR2 as SNEGSKA (reference sequence). CDR3 protein: CSARDPAGIYNEQFF. Here the CDR3 DNA reads TGCAGTGCTAGAGATCCAGCGGGGATATACAATGAGCAGTTCTTC.

This clonotype was detected many times. V is TRBV7-9 and J is TRBJ1-2; TRBD1 matches at 8 bases. CDR1 SEHNR and CDR2 FQNEAQ come from the germline V gene (reference sequence). V shed 3 bases, J shed 6 bases, and the junction held 3 bases outside the gene matches. The CDR3 has 13 amino acids. CDR3 in amino acids: CASSFAQGDGYTF. In nucleotides, the CDR3 is TGTGCCAGCAGCTTCGCACAGGGGGATGGCTACACCTTC.

This clonotype was observed a handful of times. The chain uses TRBV12-3 or TRBV12-4 and TRBJ1-1; unclear D gene. The V end was cut by 8 bases, the J end by 3 bases, with 10 bases between. This CDR3 spans 12 amino acids. The chain's CDR3 is CASGPRDTEAFF. CDR3 bases: TGTGCCAGCGGACCGAGGGACACTGAAGCTTTCTTT.

The table lists this clonotype with many counts. The chain has TRBV20-1 and TRBJ2-7; D assignment may be TRBD1 or TRBD2 (6 bases each). Trimming shortened V by 0 bases and J by 1 base, and 13 bases separated the two germline ends. Germline-derived CDR1 and CDR2 are DFQATT and SNEGSKA (reference sequence). This CDR3 spans 15 amino acids. The CDR3 spells CSARDLKGGSYEQYF. In DNA form, the CDR3 reads TGCAGTGCTAGAGATCTGAAGGGGGGATCCTACGAGCAGTACTTC.

This chain connects TRBV29-1 to TRBJ1-3, with D possibly TRBD1 on 6 matching bases. V lost 4 bases, J lost 3 bases, and 13 bases lay in between. Germline loops: CDR1 SQVTM, CDR2 ANQGSEA. This CDR3 is built from 14 residues. The CDR3 loop is CSVGDGGLGNTIYF. For the CDR3, the DNA is TGCAGCGTTGGCGATGGGGGGCTTGGAAACACCATATATTTT.

The V call is TRBV7-9, the J call TRBJ1-2; no clear D. This CDR3 region has 13 residues. Trimming took off 0 bases at V and 4 bases at J, with 6 bases between the two ends. Germline V gene lookup returns CDR1 SEHNR and CDR2 FQNEAQ (reference sequence). The CDR3 loop reads CASSLARCYGYTF. The CDR3 region has the DNA TGTGCCAGCAGCTTAGCACGGTGCTATGGCTACACCTTC.

The chain has TRBV14 and TRBJ2-3; D might be TRBD2 (5 bases). The V end lost 0 bases, the J end lost 10 bases, and 8 bases lay between the germline ends. In germline, CDR1 is SGHDN, CDR2 FVKESK. The CDR3 runs 12 residues. Written as DNA, the CDR3 is TGTGCCAGCAGCCAAGAGGTCGGGGCGCAGTATTTT. Amino acids: CASSQEVGAQYF.

This clonotype has ten or more counts. This sequence joins TRBV20-1 and TRBJ2-1; 7 bases match TRBD2. Losses at the gene ends were 4 bases for V and 4 bases for J; bases not matched to a gene: 7. Per germline, CDR1 DFQATT and CDR2 SNEGSKA (reference sequence). The CDR3 covers 14 residues. The CDR3 bases are TGCAGTGCTACCAGGGACTACCCGTACAATGAGCAGTTCTTC. Its protein product is CSATRDYPYNEQFF.

This clonotype was picked up a small number of times. The J gene is TRBJ1-3, the V gene TRBV18; 7 positions match TRBD1. The V segment lost 5 bases and the J segment 0 bases; nucleotides outside the gene matches: 10. CDR1 is KGHSH, CDR2 LQKENI, per germline. The CDR3 is 17 amino acids. The chain's CDR3 is CASSSTGTAHSGNTIYF. As DNA, the CDR3 is TGTGCCAGCTCATCAACCGGGACAGCTCACTCTGGAAACACCATATATTTT.

This clonotype was seen a few times. The V call is TRBV28, the J call TRBJ2-3; 9 bases agree with TRBD1. V trimming: 5 bases; J trimming: 3 bases; junction bases outside the gene matches: 6. Germline loops: CDR1 MDHEN, CDR2 SYDVKM. The CDR3 extends over 15 amino acids. The DNA for the CDR3 is TGTGCCAGCAGTCTTCCGGGACAGGGTACAGATACGCAGTATTTT. Its protein product is CASSLPGQGTDTQYF.

This clonotype was found a few times. The chain joins TRBV4-1 to TRBJ2-1, with 12 bases lining up with TRBD2. The V segment lost 1 base and the J segment 4 bases; nucleotides outside the gene matches: 14. The CDR3 has 20 residues. CDR1 is MGHRA, CDR2 YSYEKL, per germline. CDR3: CASSQVFASGGAGTYNEQFF. In DNA form, the CDR3 reads TGCGCCAGCAGCCAAGTTTTTGCTAGCGGGGGGGCCGGGACGTACAATGAGCAGTTCTTC.

The chain employs TRBV6-5 and TRBJ1-1; 7 nucleotides line up with TRBD1. CDR1 and CDR2 from the germline V gene are MNHEY and SVGAGI. After removal of 2 bases from V and 10 bases from J, the junction contained 4 bases not matched to a gene. The CDR3 has 12 amino acids. The CDR3 nucleotides are TGTGCCAGCAGTTACGCGGCAGGGGGAGCTTTCTTT. It codes for CASSYAAGGAFF.

The sample holds a few counts of this clonotype. The J gene is TRBJ2-1, the V gene TRBV3-1, with 12 bases identical to TRBD2. V dropped 4 bases and J dropped 9; count of bases not matched to a gene: 7. There are 15 residues in the CDR3. Germline lookup yields CDR1 LGHDT and CDR2 YNNKEL (reference sequence). CDR3 nucleotide sequence: TGTGCCAGCAGCCCAGCTAGCGGGGGGGCACTTGAGCAGTTCTTC. Encoded protein: CASSPASGGALEQFF.

The chain carries TRBV30 and TRBJ2-7; D gene unclear. The CDR3 runs 11 residues. CDR1 is GTSNPN, CDR2 SVGIG, per germline (reference sequence). With 1 base removed from V and 6 bases from J, the gap between germline ends came to 7 bases. CDR3 amino acids: CAWSEGIEQYF. The CDR3 DNA reads TGTGCCTGGAGTGAAGGGATCGAGCAGTACTTC. The entire variable domain, with the rest obtained from reference TRBV30 and TRBJ2-7, is as follows: SQTIHQWPATLVQPVGSPLSLECTVEGTSNPNLYWYRQAAGRGLQLLFYSVGIGQISSEVPQNLSASRPQDRQFILSSKKLLLSDSGFYLCAWSEGIEQYFGPGTRLTVT.